The 26 T cell receptor beta chains presented below share a single source sample, sequenced in a study of blood T cell repertoires in COVID-19. Assay: immunoSEQ multiplex PCR; the TCRdb copy retains only in-frame clones and omits some. The sample holds 75,000 to 90,000 clones, about 92% seen once. Material: peripheral blood. Source of these receptors: a woman in her fifties or sixties in a cohort sampled during active COVID-19.

The V and J genes are TRBV3-1 (or the pseudogene TRBV3-2) and TRBJ2-7; the match to TRBD2 covers 8 bases. CDR3 length: 12 amino acids. J was trimmed by 5 bases and V by 7 bases; bases with no gene match: 4. The germline CDR1 and CDR2 sequences are LGHDT and YNNKEL (reference sequence). The DNA of the CDR3 is TGTGCCAGCACGGGAGGGCCCAACGAGCAGTACTTC. Translated, it gives CASTGGPNEQYF.

The V gene is TRBV23-1, the J gene TRBJ2-1; tentatively, D is TRBD1 (6 bases). TRBV23-1 is classed as an ORF, of uncertain function. The CDR3 contains 14 residues. V was pared by 2 bases and J by 5 bases, with 10 bases between. CDR3 in DNA: TGCGCCAGCAGTCAAGTACAGGGAAACAATGAGCAGTTCTTC. Protein product: CASSQVQGNNEQFF.

The chain has TRBV4-2 and TRBJ1-2; D not certain. Germline loops: CDR1 LGHNA, CDR2 YNFKEQ. V was clipped by 0 bases and J by 4 bases, with 15 bases between them. This CDR3 is built from 16 residues. CDR3 amino acids: CASSQDKVEVGYGYTF. The CDR3 DNA reads TGTGCCAGCAGCCAAGATAAAGTTGAGGTGGGCTATGGCTACACCTTC.

The J gene is TRBJ2-5, the V gene TRBV3-1 (or the pseudogene TRBV3-2); D is perhaps TRBD2 (6 bases). This CDR3 has 15 residues. Trimming left V 1 base short and J 2 bases short, with 11 bases between. The V gene's germline CDR1 is LGHDT and CDR2 YNNKEL (reference sequence). The CDR3 bases are TGTGCCAGCAGCCAAGTAACGGGAGCTCAAGAGACCCAGTACTTC. Protein product: CASSQVTGAQETQYF.

This sequence joins TRBV5-4 and TRBJ1-6; D perhaps matches TRBD1 (5 bases). CDR1 is SGHNT and CDR2 is YYREEE in the germline V gene (reference sequence). The CDR3 contains 14 residues. V was pared by 0 bases and J by 7 bases, with 8 bases between. The CDR3 region is CASSLEQDNSPLHF. The CDR3 coding sequence is TGTGCCAGCAGCTTGGAACAGGACAATTCACCCCTCCACTTT.

The chain's CDR3 is CASSLGGSGVNEQFF. CDR3 sequence (DNA): TGTGCCAGCAGTTTAGGCGGGAGCGGGGTAAATGAGCAGTTCTTC. The rearrangement uses TRBV28 and TRBJ2-1; 7 bases are shared with TRBD2. Germline V lookup: CDR1 MDHEN, CDR2 SYDVKM. J was trimmed by 7 bases and V by 2 bases; bases with no gene match: 8. The CDR3 sequence is 15 residues long. Filled out from reference TRBV28 and TRBJ2-1, the complete variable domain reads DVKVTQSSRYLVKRTGEKVFLECVQDMDHENMFWYRQDPGLGLRLIYFSYDVKMKEKGDIPEGYSVSREKKERFSLILESASTNQTSMYLCASSLGGSGVNEQFFGPGTRLTVL.

This rearrangement joins TRBV7-8 to TRBJ2-1; no reliable D call. CDR1 and CDR2 (germline): SGHVS, FQNEAQ. This CDR3 has 17 residues. V gave up 1 base and J gave up 1 base, with 14 bases separating them. This chain's CDR3 is CASSLDGQAVSYNEQFF. As DNA, the CDR3 is TGTGCCAGCAGCTTAGACGGCCAGGCCGTATCCTACAATGAGCAGTTCTTC.

The chain employs TRBV28 and TRBJ2-7; TRBD1 agrees at 8 bases. Germline-derived CDR1 and CDR2 are MDHEN and SYDVKM. Germline trimming cut 6 bases from V and 1 base from J; bases unmatched to any gene: 5. There are 14 residues in the CDR3. Written as DNA, the CDR3 is TGTGCCAGCAGCGTTACAGGGGGATCCTACGAGCAGTACTTC. Protein product: CASSVTGGSYEQYF.

This chain links TRBV4-1 with TRBJ2-1; D perhaps matches TRBD1 (7 bases). Deletions cut 3 bases from V and 4 bases from J, with 22 bases between. This CDR3 spans 18 amino acids. Germline CDR1 and CDR2: MGHRA and YSYEKL. CDR3 in DNA: TGCGCCAGCAGCCAGGGAGGAAGGGGGCAAGCGGGTTACAATGAGCAGTTCTTC. The encoded protein is CASSQGGRGQAGYNEQFF.

The gene calls are TRBV11-2 and TRBJ2-4; the D gene is possibly TRBD2 (6 bases). Germline-derived CDR1 and CDR2 are SGHAT and FQNNGV. CDR3 size: 15 residues. Trimming removed 3 bases from V and 2 bases from J, with 11 bases in between. This chain's CDR3 is CASSFWGETKNIQYF. CDR3 nucleotide sequence: TGTGCCAGCAGCTTTTGGGGGGAAACCAAAAACATTCAGTACTTC.

The chain has TRBV19 and TRBJ2-1; 9 bases are a match to TRBD1. Per germline, CDR1 LNHDA and CDR2 SQIVND (reference sequence). CDR3 length equals 15 residues. With 9 bases clipped from V and 8 bases from J, the junction kept 14 bases outside the gene matches. The CDR3 sequence: CASRARKQGAYEQFF. DNA for the CDR3: TGTGCCAGCAGGGCCCGCAAACAGGGGGCGTATGAGCAGTTCTTC.

J is TRBJ2-7 and V is TRBV7-9; 9 bases are shared with TRBD1. CDR3 length equals 16 residues. CDR1 is SEHNR and CDR2 is FQNEAQ in the germline V gene (reference sequence). V was pared by 3 bases and J by 6 bases, with 12 bases of the junction left unmatched. The CDR3 sequence: CASSFPIEQGAREQYF. CDR3 DNA sequence: TGTGCCAGCAGCTTTCCCATTGAACAGGGGGCACGCGAGCAGTACTTC.

The rearrangement uses TRBV19 and TRBJ2-7; TRBD2 matches 14 bases. From germline, CDR1 is LNHDA and CDR2 SQIVND (reference sequence). The length of the CDR3 is 15 residues. V lost 3 bases and J lost 6; bases outside the gene matches: 4. The CDR3 nucleotides are TGTGCCAGTAGTATCTCGACTAGCGGGAGGGTCGAGCAGTACTTC. Amino acids: CASSISTSGRVEQYF. The full variable domain, completed using reference TRBV19 and TRBJ2-7, is DGGITQSPKYLFRKEGQNVTLSCEQNLNHDAMYWYRQDPGQGLRLIYYSQIVNDFQKGDIAEGYSVSREKKESFPLTVTSAQKNPTAFYLCASSISTSGRVEQYFGPGTRLTVT.

This clone is a singleton in its sample. The rearrangement joins TRBV5-1 to TRBJ2-7, with 9 bases lining up with TRBD1. Germline CDR1 is SGHRS and CDR2 is YFSETQ. The CDR3 is 14 amino acids. V was pared by 4 bases and J by 2 bases, with 4 bases of the junction left unmatched. CDR3 in amino acids: CASSLGTGPYEQYF. For the CDR3, the DNA is TGCGCCAGCAGCCTCGGGACAGGGCCCTACGAGCAGTACTTC.

The chain uses TRBV19 and TRBJ1-1; D not certain. Trimming took off 4 bases at V and 1 base at J, with 13 bases between the two ends. This CDR3 contains 15 residues. Germline V lookup: CDR1 LNHDA, CDR2 SQIVND (reference sequence). CDR3 DNA sequence: TGTGCCAGTAGTACCCAGTGGAGGGCGAACACTGAAGCTTTCTTT. It codes for CASSTQWRANTEAFF.

The J gene is TRBJ1-5, the V gene TRBV27, with TRBD1 matching over 12 bases. J was trimmed by 5 bases and V by 3 bases; bases with no gene match: 11. In germline, CDR1 is MNHEY, CDR2 SMNVEV (reference sequence). The CDR3 covers 18 residues. CDR3 bases: TGTGCCAGCAGTTTGGGGAGCGGGACAGGGGGCGACCATCAGCCCCAGCATTTT. Its protein product is CASSLGSGTGGDHQPQHF.

As regards this clone: One end of the junction is discordant with germline, which a read error may explain. The V and J genes are TRBV2 and TRBJ2-7, with TRBD2 identical over 9 bases. CDR1 and CDR2 from the germline V gene are SNHLY and FYNNEI. This CDR3 has 15 amino acids. Here the CDR3 DNA reads TGTGCCAGCAGCGAAGGGTTAGCGGGAGTTCACGAGCAGTACTTC. Protein: CASSEGLAGVHEQYF.

The rearrangement uses TRBV27 and TRBJ1-1, with 8 bases lining up with TRBD1. Per the germline V gene, CDR1 is MNHEY and CDR2 is SMNVEV (reference sequence). The CDR3 contains 15 residues. The ends lost 4 bases at V and 4 bases at J; junction bases unmatched: 8. The CDR3 is CASSSDREVRTEAFF. DNA for the CDR3: TGTGCCAGCAGTTCGGACAGGGAGGTACGCACTGAAGCTTTCTTT.

J is TRBJ2-4 and V is TRBV28, with TRBD2 matching 10 bases. The CDR3 sequence is 15 residues long. With 4 bases clipped from V and 5 bases from J, the junction kept 5 bases outside the gene matches. Germline V gene lookup returns CDR1 MDHEN and CDR2 SYDVKM. The CDR3 spells CASSSDGTSENIQYF. CDR3 bases: TGTGCCAGCAGTTCCGACGGGACTAGCGAAAACATTCAGTACTTC. The variable domain in full, completed from reference TRBV28 and TRBJ2-4, reads DVKVTQSSRYLVKRTGEKVFLECVQDMDHENMFWYRQDPGLGLRLIYFSYDVKMKEKGDIPEGYSVSREKKERFSLILESASTNQTSMYLCASSSDGTSENIQYFGAGTRLSVL.

The rearrangement joins TRBV7-8 to TRBJ1-1; D call uncertain. Germline V gives CDR1 SGHVS, CDR2 FQNEAQ. The V and J ends lost 3 bases and 3 bases respectively, with 8 bases between them. The CDR3 covers 13 residues. CDR3 loop: CASSFGVDTEAFF. The CDR3 nucleotides are TGTGCCAGCAGCTTCGGGGTCGACACTGAAGCTTTCTTT.

The chain couples TRBV19 to TRBJ1-5, with TRBD1 as a possible D gene (6 bases). The CDR3 length is 13 residues. CDR1 is LNHDA and CDR2 is SQIVND in the germline V gene (reference sequence). The V end was cut by 5 bases, the J end by 5 bases, with 10 bases between. The CDR3 here is CASSRTVDQPQHF. The DNA for the CDR3 is TGTGCCAGTAGTCGGACAGTTGATCAGCCCCAGCATTTT. Full variable domain (remainder filled in from reference TRBV19 and TRBJ1-5): DGGITQSPKYLFRKEGQNVTLSCEQNLNHDAMYWYRQDPGQGLRLIYYSQIVNDFQKGDIAEGYSVSREKKESFPLTVTSAQKNPTAFYLCASSRTVDQPQHFGDGTRLSIL.

The CDR3 protein is CASQGQGGNEQYF. In DNA, the CDR3 is TGTGCCAGCCAGGGACAGGGAGGGAACGAGCAGTACTTC. The chain carries TRBV18 and TRBJ2-7; 9 bases match TRBD1. Germline values: CDR1 KGHSH, CDR2 LQKENI. This CDR3 spans 13 amino acids. With V trimmed by 8 bases and J by 5 bases, 7 bases remained unmatched.

This chain uses TRBV18 with TRBJ2-4; 7 nucleotides align to TRBD1. V was pared by 5 bases and J by 8 bases, with 6 bases of the junction left unmatched. CDR1 and CDR2 from the germline V gene are KGHSH and LQKENI. The CDR3 consists of 13 residues. In nucleotides, the CDR3 is TGTGCCAGCTCAACAGGGGTGGAGGACATTCAGTACTTC. Translated, it gives CASSTGVEDIQYF.

The CDR3: CASSLPGVGEAFF. The CDR3 DNA is TGTGCCAGCAGTTTGCCCGGGGTGGGTGAAGCTTTCTTT. The chain couples TRBV28 to TRBJ1-1; no firm D call. Deletions cut 3 bases from V and 7 bases from J, with 12 bases between. CDR1 MDHEN and CDR2 SYDVKM come from the germline V gene. The CDR3 runs 13 residues. The variable domain in full, completed from reference TRBV28 and TRBJ1-1, reads DVKVTQSSRYLVKRTGEKVFLECVQDMDHENMFWYRQDPGLGLRLIYFSYDVKMKEKGDIPEGYSVSREKKERFSLILESASTNQTSMYLCASSLPGVGEAFFGQGTRLTVV.

The genes are TRBV19 and TRBJ2-2, with D maybe TRBD2 (5 bases). V lost 9 bases and J 1 base, leaving 15 bases between the germline ends. Germline lookup yields CDR1 LNHDA and CDR2 SQIVND (reference sequence). CDR3 length equals 15 residues. The DNA for the CDR3 is TGTGCCAGCGGAGCGAGGGCCTTGAACACCGGGGAGCTGTTTTTT. As protein: CASGARALNTGELFF.

The chain is built from TRBV11-2 and TRBJ2-2; TRBD2 agrees at 8 bases. The germline CDR1 and CDR2 sequences are SGHAT and FQNNGV. J lost 7 bases, V lost 5 bases, and 9 bases had no gene match. This CDR3 is built from 15 residues. CDR3 DNA: TGTGCCAGCAGCCGGGGACTAGTTCGTAGCGGGGAGCTGTTTTTT. The encoded protein is CASSRGLVRSGELFF.